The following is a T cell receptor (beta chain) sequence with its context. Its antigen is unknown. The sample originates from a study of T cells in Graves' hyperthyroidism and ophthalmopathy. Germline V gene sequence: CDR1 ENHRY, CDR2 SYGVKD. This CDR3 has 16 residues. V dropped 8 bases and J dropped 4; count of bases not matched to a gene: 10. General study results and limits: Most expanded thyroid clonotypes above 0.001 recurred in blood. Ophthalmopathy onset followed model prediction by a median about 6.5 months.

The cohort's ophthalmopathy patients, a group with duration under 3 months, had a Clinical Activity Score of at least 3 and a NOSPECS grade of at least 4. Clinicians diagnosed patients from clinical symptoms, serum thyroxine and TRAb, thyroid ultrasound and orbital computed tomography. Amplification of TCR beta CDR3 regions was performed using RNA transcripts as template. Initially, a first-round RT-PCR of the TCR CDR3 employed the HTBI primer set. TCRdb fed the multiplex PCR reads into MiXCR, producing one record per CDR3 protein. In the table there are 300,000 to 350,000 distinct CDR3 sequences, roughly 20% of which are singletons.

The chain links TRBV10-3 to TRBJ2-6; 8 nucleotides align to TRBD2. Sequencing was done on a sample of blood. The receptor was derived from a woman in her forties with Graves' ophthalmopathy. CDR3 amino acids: CAIDAGGAYGANVLTF. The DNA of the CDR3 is TGTGCCATCGATGCGGGGGGCGCGTACGGGGCCAACGTCCTGACTTTC.